The 28 T cell receptor beta chains below were found in one sample sequenced in a study of T-cell memory formation after mild COVID-19. In TCRdb, the 5' RACE reads were re-called with MiXCR into one record per CDR3 protein. Of a few hundred thousand distinct CDR3 sequences in the sample, roughly 16% were seen once. Sequenced input: PBMCs or a T cell subset sorted from them (not recorded which). These receptors originate from a young man who had mild COVID-19 (a few samples of this study predate the infection). Cell type and time point are not known.

As concerns this clonotype: One end of the junction fails to match germline, which may point to a read error. V gene TRBV18 combines with J gene TRBJ1-2; D unclear. The CDR3 has 14 amino acids. From germline, CDR1 is KGHSH and CDR2 LQKENI. This CDR3 reads CASSPFTTDYGFTF. The CDR3 nucleotides read TGTGCCAGCTCACCATTTACGACGGACTATGGCTTCACCTTC.

This clonotype appeared a few times. The chain joins TRBV4-3 to TRBJ2-2; D may correspond to TRBD1 or TRBD2 (6 bases each). Germline V lookup: CDR1 LGHNA, CDR2 YSLEER. Trimming removed 4 bases at V and 5 bases at J, with 17 bases between. The CDR3 spans 16 residues. The CDR3 loop is CASSPPLGGSTGELFF. The CDR3 DNA follows: TGCGCCAGCAGCCCACCACTGGGGGGCTCGACCGGGGAGCTGTTTTTT.

This clonotype was recorded a few times. This chain joins TRBV12-3 or TRBV12-4 and TRBJ1-2, with D possibly matching TRBD1 (5 bases). Trimming cost V 3 bases and J 6 bases, with 17 bases left between them. This CDR3 is 15 amino acids long. The CDR3 protein is CASSFTREGHDGYTF. CDR3 coding DNA: TGTGCCAGCAGTTTCACTAGGGAGGGGCACGATGGCTACACCTTC.

This rearrangement joins TRBV19 to TRBJ1-5; TRBD1 matches 8 bases. CDR3 length: 16 residues. The junction had 14 bases not matched to a gene; V was cut back by 9 bases and J by 4 bases. Germline CDR1 is LNHDA and CDR2 is SQIVND (reference sequence). CDR3 residues: CASGEEAGGLNQPQHF. The CDR3 DNA is TGTGCCAGCGGGGAGGAGGCAGGGGGCTTAAATCAGCCCCAGCATTTT.

This clonotype showed up just a few times. The chain recombines TRBV6-2 or TRBV6-3 with TRBJ1-4; a possible D gene is TRBD1 (6 bases). There are 13 residues in the CDR3. Germline CDR1 and CDR2: MNHEY and SVGEGT. V was cut by 8 bases and J by 8 bases, with 15 bases left in between. CDR3 loop: CASVTWGGEKLFF. The CDR3 DNA is TGTGCCAGCGTGACGTGGGGGGGCGAAAAACTGTTTTTT.

The chain combines TRBV7-9 with TRBJ1-2; 8 positions match TRBD1. The V segment lost 7 bases and the J segment 5 bases; nucleotides outside the gene matches: 6. Germline V gene lookup returns CDR1 SEHNR and CDR2 FQNEAQ (reference sequence). The CDR3 length is 13 residues. CDR3 DNA sequence: TGTGCCAGCACAGACAGGGGCGTTTATGGCTACACCTTC. It codes for CASTDRGVYGYTF. Based on the CDR3 plus reference TRBV7-9 and TRBJ1-2, the full variable domain is DTGVSQNPRHKITKRGQNVTFRCDPISEHNRLYWYRQTLGQGPEFLTYFQNEAQLEKSRLLSDRFSAERPKGSFSTLEIQRTEQGDSAMYLCASTDRGVYGYTFGSGTRLTVV.

This clonotype has only a few counts. The chain carries TRBV6-5 and TRBJ2-3, with D possibly being TRBD1 or TRBD2 (5 bases each). In germline, CDR1 is MNHEY, CDR2 SVGAGI. V was cut by 6 bases and J by 0 bases, with 13 bases left in between. CDR3 length: 15 residues. The CDR3, as DNA: TGTGCCAGCAGAAAGGGACCAGTGAGCACAGATACGCAGTATTTT. This sequence encodes CASRKGPVSTDTQYF.

The chain uses TRBV6-2 or TRBV6-3 and TRBJ2-6; D is unresolved. This CDR3 is 15 amino acids long. V was trimmed by 2 bases and J by 2 bases, leaving 7 bases between them. Germline V gene sequence: CDR1 MNHEY, CDR2 SVGEGT. The DNA of the CDR3 is TGTGCCAGCAGTTACGGGCCGCCTGGGGCCAACGTCCTGACTTTC. Its protein is CASSYGPPGANVLTF.

This clonotype was observed at least ten times. The chain combines TRBV7-2 with TRBJ1-5; D is ambiguous. Germline CDR1 is SGHTA and CDR2 is FQGNSA. The CDR3 contains 12 residues. Deletions cut 4 bases from V and 2 bases from J, with 3 bases between. In nucleotides, the CDR3 is TGTGCCAGCAGCTCGGGCAATCAGCCCCAGCATTTT. Translated, it gives CASSSGNQPQHF.

V gene TRBV12-3 or TRBV12-4 combines with J gene TRBJ2-3; D is ambiguous. Trimming took off 6 bases at V and 4 bases at J, with 8 bases between the two ends. CDR3 length: 12 residues. This CDR3 reads CASRRHADTQYF. In DNA form, the CDR3 reads TGTGCCAGCAGGCGGCATGCAGATACGCAGTATTTT.

This clonotype was seen a handful of times. J is TRBJ2-5 and V is TRBV29-1; D is unresolved. This CDR3 is 12 amino acids long. Trimming cost V 3 bases and J 6 bases, with 11 bases left between them. Germline CDR1 SQVTM, CDR2 ANQGSEA. The CDR3 DNA reads as TGCAGCGTTGAGGGTGGTACGAAGACCCAGTACTTC. Amino acids: CSVEGGTKTQYF. The full variable domain, in which reference TRBV29-1 and TRBJ2-5 provide the parts outside the CDR3, is SAVISQKPSRDICQRGTSLTIQCQVDSQVTMMFWYRQQPGQSLTLIATANQGSEATYESGFVIDKFPISRPNLTFSTLTVSNMSPEDSSIYLCSVEGGTKTQYFGPGTRLLVL.

At least ten counts were recorded for this clonotype. V gene TRBV7-2 combines with J gene TRBJ2-7, with D unclear. Germline V gene lookup returns CDR1 SGHTA and CDR2 FQGNSA. Between the trimmed V and J ends, which lost 5 bases and 3 bases, there was a span of 14 bases. The CDR3 runs to 14 residues. The CDR3 here is CASSPDPRHYEQYF. In nucleotides, the CDR3 is TGTGCCAGCAGCCCCGACCCGCGTCACTACGAGCAGTACTTC.

This clonotype turned up a few times. The chain joins TRBV24-1 to TRBJ1-1; no clear D. Germline V gene sequence: CDR1 KGHDR, CDR2 SFDVKD. The CDR3 length is 13 residues. V was cut by 9 bases and J by 1 base, with 11 bases left in between. The CDR3 loop is CATCGSENTEAFF. DNA for the CDR3: TGTGCCACCTGCGGGTCGGAGAACACTGAAGCTTTCTTT.

V is TRBV7-9 and J is TRBJ2-7, with D uncertain. Germline assignment: CDR1 SEHNR and CDR2 FQNEAQ (reference sequence). With 5 bases removed from V and 4 bases from J, the gap between germline ends came to 12 bases. The CDR3 contains 13 residues. CDR3 nucleotides: TGTGCCAGCAGCGCCAGCGAGGCGTACGAGCAGTACTTC. This sequence encodes CASSASEAYEQYF.

There are a few counts of this clonotype. This chain uses TRBV6-1 with TRBJ2-7, with 10 positions matching TRBD1. The length of the CDR3 is 13 residues. Germline lookup yields CDR1 MNHNS and CDR2 SASEGT. Unmatched junction bases numbered 4, after V lost 4 bases and J lost 7 bases. In DNA, the CDR3 is TGTGCCAGCAGTGGACAGGGGGCATGGGAGCAGTACTTC. It codes for CASSGQGAWEQYF.

This clonotype has just a few counts. The J gene is TRBJ2-7, the V gene TRBV18; a possible D gene is TRBD1 (8 bases). V was trimmed by 5 bases and J by 4 bases, leaving 15 bases between them. The CDR3 sequence is 14 residues long. Germline CDR1 and CDR2: KGHSH and LQKENI. The CDR3, as DNA: TGTGCCAGCTCAAAGGACAGGGAGGGTTACGAGCAGTACGTC. Translation gives CASSKDREGYEQYV.

The table lists this clonotype with a few counts. This sequence joins TRBV7-3 and TRBJ2-6; no reliable D call. The CDR3 length is 16 residues. V was trimmed by 5 bases and J by 2 bases, leaving 13 bases between them. Germline V gene data show CDR1 as SGHTA and CDR2 as FQGTGA. The CDR3 DNA is TGTGCCAGCAGCCGGTTGACTGGGGCTGGGGCCAACGTCCTGACTTTC. Its protein is CASSRLTGAGANVLTF.

The chain recombines TRBV12-5 with TRBJ2-3; possibly TRBD2 for D (5 bases). Trimming left V 5 bases short and J 5 bases short, with 14 bases between. The CDR3 consists of 14 residues. Germline CDR1 is LGHNT and CDR2 is FRNRAP. The DNA for the CDR3 is TGTGCTAGTGGTCCCGAGAGGAGGCGAGATACGCAGTATTTT. This encodes CASGPERRRDTQYF.

This chain links TRBV5-1 with TRBJ2-7, with 8 bases identical to TRBD1. Germline V CDR1 and CDR2: SGHRS, YFSETQ. This CDR3 contains 13 residues. J gave up 4 bases and V 3 bases, and 3 bases lay outside the gene matches. The chain's CDR3 is CASSSTGEYEQYF. The DNA for the CDR3 is TGCGCCAGCAGCTCGACAGGGGAATACGAGCAGTACTTC.

The chain recombines TRBV6-6 with TRBJ2-2; a weak D match, TRBD1 (6 bases). The CDR3 spans 16 residues. V lost 5 bases to trimming and J lost 1 base, with 14 bases between them. The V gene's germline CDR1 is MNHNY and CDR2 SVGAGI (reference sequence). CDR3 in amino acids: CASSPVAGENTGELFF. The CDR3 DNA sequence: TGTGCCAGCAGTCCCGTGGCAGGGGAGAACACCGGGGAGCTGTTTTTT.

This chain joins TRBV20-1 and TRBJ2-3, with no clear D. This CDR3 spans 13 amino acids. Germline CDR1 DFQATT, CDR2 SNEGSKA (reference sequence). V was cut by 1 base and J by 1 base, with 6 bases left in between. CDR3 nucleotides: TGCAGTGCTAGAGTACCTGGCACAGATACGCAGTATTTT. Translation gives CSARVPGTDTQYF.

Points on this clonotype: This may arise from a read error, as a much more abundant clone is one base away. The J gene is TRBJ2-1, the V gene TRBV4-3; the D call may be TRBD1 or TRBD2 (6 bases each). Germline V gene lookup returns CDR1 LGHNA and CDR2 YSLEER. This CDR3 contains 16 residues. Trimming stripped 5 bases from V and 9 bases from J, with 23 bases between. This chain's CDR3 is CASSWGLVTGAGEQFF. Here the CDR3 DNA reads TGCGCCAGCAGCTGGGGCCTAGTGACGGGGGCTGGTGAGCAGTTCTTC.

The genes are TRBV7-2 and TRBJ1-2; D unclear. Germline CDR1 and CDR2: SGHTA and FQGNSA. V gave up 5 bases and J gave up 8 bases, with 15 bases separating them. The CDR3 runs 13 residues. In DNA, the CDR3 is TGTGCCAGCAGCCCCGCCCCCTTAGGAGGCTACACCTTC. The encoded protein is CASSPAPLGGYTF.

This clonotype was observed a handful of times. V is TRBV5-1 and J is TRBJ2-5, with D possibly being TRBD2 (5 bases). In germline, CDR1 is SGHRS, CDR2 YFSETQ. The length of the CDR3 is 13 residues. Trimming stripped 4 bases from V and 5 bases from J, with 12 bases between. CDR3 loop: CASSPPRAETQYF. CDR3 nucleotide sequence: TGCGCCAGCAGCCCGCCGAGGGCTGAGACCCAGTACTTC.

This clonotype turned up a few times. The chain carries TRBV6-5 and TRBJ1-1; no reliable D call. The CDR3 runs to 14 residues. Germline V gene data show CDR1 as MNHEY and CDR2 as SVGAGI. V lost 7 bases and J 0 bases, leaving 12 bases between the germline ends. CDR3 nucleotides: TGTGCCAGCAACGGACTGTACATGAACACTGAAGCTTTCTTT. Encoded protein: CASNGLYMNTEAFF.

This clonotype was found once. The chain carries TRBV25-1 and TRBJ2-3; D may be TRBD1 (5 bases). This CDR3 is 17 amino acids long. CDR1 is MGHDK and CDR2 is SYGVNS in the germline V gene. V lost 0 bases and J 0 bases, leaving 13 bases between the germline ends. Written as DNA, the CDR3 is TGTGCCAGCAGTGAATATAAAGGGGCAGGGAGCACAGATACGCAGTATTTT. Protein sequence: CASSEYKGAGSTDTQYF.

This clonotype was detected only a few times. The rearrangement joins TRBV7-3 to TRBJ1-1; D perhaps matches TRBD1 (6 bases). The CDR3 loop spans 13 amino acids. Germline V gene data show CDR1 as SGHTA and CDR2 as FQGTGA. V was trimmed by 4 bases and J by 8 bases, leaving 14 bases between them. The CDR3 nucleotides read TGTGCCAGCAGCTCTAGACAAGACAGGGAAGCTTTCTTT. Translating it yields CASSSRQDREAFF.

This clonotype came up a few times. The chain carries TRBV4-3 and TRBJ2-7; D tentatively reads TRBD1 or TRBD2 (6 bases each). The CDR3 has 16 amino acids. Germline V gives CDR1 LGHNA, CDR2 YSLEER. With 1 base removed from V and 7 bases from J, the gap between germline ends came to 20 bases. The CDR3 sequence: CASSQVITGARGEQYF. In DNA form, the CDR3 reads TGCGCCAGCAGCCAAGTGATTACGGGGGCGAGGGGAGAGCAGTACTTC.